Listed here are 17 T cell receptor beta chains from one sample, sequenced in a study of CD8 T cells in ankylosing spondylitis. One entry per CDR3 protein, called by TCRdb with MiXCR from the 5' RACE reads. The sample carries about 240,000 distinct CDR3 sequences, 7% to 10% recorded once. Sequencing used blood, either unsorted or a sorted T cell fraction (not recorded which). The source of these receptors is a female donor with ankylosing spondylitis or in good health (not recorded which).

This clonotype has ten or more counts. The chain recombines TRBV11-2 with TRBJ2-5, with 15 bases lining up with TRBD2. The length of the CDR3 is 16 residues. Germline trimming cut 3 bases from V and 4 bases from J; bases unmatched to any gene: 3. CDR1 and CDR2 (germline): SGHAT, FQNNGV. Here the CDR3 reads CASSFGLAGGGETQYF. CDR3 sequence (DNA): TGTGCCAGCAGCTTTGGACTAGCGGGGGGGGGAGAGACCCAGTACTTC. Supplemented by reference TRBV11-2 and TRBJ2-5, the full variable domain reads EAGVAQSPRYKIIEKRQSVAFWCNPISGHATLYWYQQILGQGPKLLIQFQNNGVVDDSQLPKDRFSAERLKGVDSTLKIQPAKLEDSAVYLCASSFGLAGGGETQYFGPGTRLLVL.

This chain joins TRBV20-1 and TRBJ2-7; 11 bases match TRBD1. Trimming took 3 bases from V and 5 from J; bases not matched to a gene: 3. The germline V gene has CDR1 DFQATT and CDR2 SNEGSKA (reference sequence). The CDR3 consists of 13 residues. The CDR3 DNA sequence: TGCAGTGCTAGGTGGGACAGGGGGGACGAGCAGTACTTC. Protein product: CSARWDRGDEQYF.

Many counts were recorded for this clonotype. The CDR3 loop is CSAAGGTDTQYF. Here the CDR3 DNA reads TGCAGTGCCGCGGGTGGCACAGATACGCAGTATTTT. The J gene is TRBJ2-3, the V gene TRBV20-1; possible D gene TRBD2, 5 bases. This CDR3 comprises 12 residues. V was clipped by 6 bases and J by 1 base, with 8 bases between them. Germline CDR1 DFQATT, CDR2 SNEGSKA (reference sequence).

This clonotype was counted many times. The chain carries TRBV20-1 and TRBJ1-1; 7 bases agree with TRBD1. This CDR3 is 16 amino acids long. Germline loops: CDR1 DFQATT, CDR2 SNEGSKA (reference sequence). V lost 1 base, J lost 3 bases, and 11 bases stayed unmatched. The CDR3 sequence: CSARVDRYFEDTEAFF. The CDR3 coding sequence is TGCAGTGCTAGAGTGGACAGGTACTTCGAGGACACTGAAGCTTTCTTT.

This clonotype has ten or more counts. This rearrangement joins TRBV20-1 to TRBJ2-3; D uncertain. Germline loops: CDR1 DFQATT, CDR2 SNEGSKA (reference sequence). This CDR3 has 14 residues. The V end was cut by 6 bases, the J end by 0 bases, with 13 bases between. The DNA of the CDR3 is TGCAGTGCCAGCCCACCCCTGAGCACAGATACGCAGTATTTT. Amino acids: CSASPPLSTDTQYF.

This clonotype was recorded many times. The chain combines TRBV20-1 with TRBJ2-1, with D unresolved. The length of the CDR3 is 11 residues. The V end was cut by 5 bases, the J end by 2 bases, with 4 bases between. The germline V gene encodes CDR1 DFQATT and CDR2 SNEGSKA (reference sequence). The CDR3 nucleotides are TGCAGTGCTCGCCCCTACAATGAGCAGTTCTTC. Residues: CSARPYNEQFF.

This clonotype was picked up many times. The rearrangement uses TRBV9 and TRBJ2-7, with 9 positions matching TRBD2. With V trimmed by 0 bases and J by 4 bases, 5 bases remained unmatched. The CDR3 consists of 15 residues. Germline CDR1 reads SGDLS; CDR2 reads YYNGEE. CDR3 region: CASSVGASGIYEQYF. CDR3 bases: TGTGCCAGCAGCGTAGGGGCTAGCGGGATTTACGAGCAGTACTTC.

J is TRBJ2-3 and V is TRBV29-1; no clear D. This CDR3 contains 14 residues. The V end was cut by 7 bases, the J end by 2 bases, with 16 bases between. Germline assignment: CDR1 SQVTM and CDR2 ANQGSEA. In nucleotides, the CDR3 is TGCAGCGGGCAAGGACCGGCGCACACAGATACGCAGTATTTT. Residues: CSGQGPAHTDTQYF.

V is TRBV6-2 or TRBV6-3 and J is TRBJ2-7; no definite D call. Germline V gene lookup returns CDR1 MNHEY and CDR2 SVGEGT. This CDR3 has 14 residues. Trimming shortened V by 2 bases and J by 2 bases, and 10 bases separated the two germline ends. The CDR3 DNA sequence: TGTGCCAGCAGTTACGATAACACAGCCTACGAGCAGTACTTC. This gives the protein CASSYDNTAYEQYF.

The table lists this clonotype with many counts. V gene TRBV2 combines with J gene TRBJ2-1; the D call may be TRBD1 or TRBD2 (6 bases each). Trimming cost V 7 bases and J 0 bases, with 13 bases left between them. Germline V gene lookup returns CDR1 SNHLY and CDR2 FYNNEI. The CDR3 has 15 residues. CDR3 DNA: TGTGCCAGCATCCCGGGGGCGAACTCCTACAATGAGCAGTTCTTC. Encoded protein: CASIPGANSYNEQFF. Full variable domain (remainder filled in from reference TRBV2 and TRBJ2-1): EPEVTQTPSHQVTQMGQEVILRCVPISNHLYFYWYRQILGQKVEFLVSFYNNEISEKSEIFDDQFSVERPDGSNFTLKIRSTKLEDSAMYFCASIPGANSYNEQFFGPGTRLTVL.

This clonotype was detected ten times or more. The chain recombines TRBV27 with TRBJ1-5, with unresolved D. V shed 0 bases and J shed 6 bases, with 15 bases lying between them. Germline V gene data show CDR1 as MNHEY and CDR2 as SMNVEV (reference sequence). The CDR3 has 16 residues. The chain's CDR3 is CASSLSPNLNAQPQHF. The CDR3, as DNA: TGTGCCAGCAGTTTATCTCCGAATCTAAATGCTCAGCCCCAGCATTTT.

This clonotype was counted between two and nine times. The rearrangement uses TRBV12-3 or TRBV12-4 and TRBJ2-7, with D possibly being TRBD1 (5 bases). V dropped 5 bases and J dropped 2 bases, with 10 bases sitting between them. The CDR3 has 13 residues. The CDR3 loop is CASSTTVTYEQYF. The CDR3 DNA reads TGTGCCAGCAGTACGACAGTAACCTACGAGCAGTACTTC.

This clonotype was found many times. The rearrangement joins TRBV4-3 to TRBJ1-1; D gene uncertain. The CDR3 extends over 14 amino acids. Looked up from germline, CDR1 is LGHNA and CDR2 is YSLEER. Trimming removed 0 bases at V and 0 bases at J, with 5 bases between. CDR3 nucleotides: TGCGCCAGCAGCCAAGATCGTCTGAACACTGAAGCTTTCTTT. Encoded protein: CASSQDRLNTEAFF.

This clonotype was recorded at least ten times. J is TRBJ2-2 and V is TRBV10-3; 13 nucleotides line up with TRBD2. CDR1 and CDR2 (germline): ENHRY, SYGVKD. Trimming took 6 bases from V and 1 from J; bases not matched to a gene: 5. The CDR3 is 17 residues long. The chain's CDR3 is CAIRRTSGSVNTGELFF. The DNA of the CDR3 is TGTGCCATCAGGAGGACTAGCGGGAGCGTGAACACCGGGGAGCTGTTTTTT.

V usage is TRBV20-1 and J usage is TRBJ1-5; 7 nucleotides agree with TRBD1. In germline, CDR1 is DFQATT, CDR2 SNEGSKA (reference sequence). V lost 3 bases and J lost 2; bases outside the gene matches: 10. The CDR3 spans 16 residues. The CDR3 region has the DNA TGCAGTGCTAGCAGGGGGGCAGGGGTAGGCAATCAGCCCCAGCATTTT. Translated: CSASRGAGVGNQPQHF.

A few counts support this clonotype. The CDR3 spells CASSPAGDGANYGYTF. DNA for the CDR3: TGTGCCAGCTCACCTGCTGGGGACGGAGCTAACTATGGCTACACCTTC. V and J are TRBV18 and TRBJ1-2, with D possibly matching TRBD1 (5 bases). The CDR3 has 16 amino acids. Germline-derived CDR1 and CDR2 are KGHSH and LQKENI. Deletions cut 3 bases from V and 0 bases from J, with 14 bases between. Based on the CDR3 plus reference TRBV18 and TRBJ1-2, the full variable domain is NAGVMQNPRHLVRRRGQEARLRCSPMKGHSHVYWYRQLPEEGLKFMVYLQKENIIDESGMPKERFSAEFPKEGPSILRIQQVVRGDSAAYFCASSPAGDGANYGYTFGSGTRLTVV.

This clonotype showed up many times. The V and J genes are TRBV20-1 and TRBJ2-3; 9 bases are a match to TRBD2. The germline V gene encodes CDR1 DFQATT and CDR2 SNEGSKA (reference sequence). The CDR3 is 15 amino acids. Trimming took 3 bases from V and 5 from J; bases not matched to a gene: 9. CDR3 loop: CSARGVAGAIDTQYF. CDR3 DNA sequence: TGCAGTGCTAGGGGGGTAGCGGGAGCGATAGATACGCAGTATTTT.